One and the same sample provided the 10 T cell receptor beta chains below, sequenced in a study of cytomegalovirus exposure and HLA in healthy donors. The PCR ran on 60 Vbeta and 13 Jbeta primers. Data came from immunoSEQ multiplex PCR; TCRdb stores just in-frame clones and leaves some out. The repertoire holds hundreds of thousands of clones, roughly 79% seen once, with approximately 1.8% in the top ten. Material: PBMCs. The source is a male donor in good health and CMV-seronegative.

The chain recombines TRBV19 with TRBJ1-1, with 7 nucleotides matching TRBD1. The CDR3 spans 15 residues. V gave up 9 bases and J gave up 5 bases; unmatched junction bases: 15. Germline CDR1 reads LNHDA; CDR2 reads SQIVND (reference sequence). CDR3 loop: CASPPTRGGGTEAFF. The CDR3 bases are TGTGCCAGCCCCCCAACCCGAGGGGGCGGAACTGAAGCTTTCTTT. Together with reference TRBV19 and TRBJ1-1, the CDR3 gives the full variable domain: DGGITQSPKYLFRKEGQNVTLSCEQNLNHDAMYWYRQDPGQGLRLIYYSQIVNDFQKGDIAEGYSVSREKKESFPLTVTSAQKNPTAFYLCASPPTRGGGTEAFFGQGTRLTVV.

The chain has TRBV7-3 and TRBJ1-1; 7 bases match TRBD1. Trimming cost V 5 bases and J 1 base; bases outside gene matches: 4. The germline gives CDR1 SGHTA, CDR2 FQGTGA. The CDR3 covers 14 residues. The CDR3 region has the DNA TGTGCCAGCAGCAAAACAGGGGCGAACACTGAAGCTTTCTTT. Protein product: CASSKTGANTEAFF.

The chain combines TRBV4-1 with TRBJ2-7; 10 positions match TRBD1. The CDR3 totals 15 residues. Losses at the gene ends were 2 bases for V and 7 bases for J; bases not matched to a gene: 8. Germline loops: CDR1 MGHRA, CDR2 YSYEKL. The DNA of the CDR3 is TGCGCCAGCAGCCAACAAAGACAGGGGGCGCGGGAGCAGTACTTC. Translation: CASSQQRQGAREQYF.

The chain uses TRBV5-1 and TRBJ2-5, with 11 bases lining up with TRBD1. CDR1 is SGHRS, CDR2 YFSETQ, per germline. This CDR3 comprises 17 residues. The V and J ends lost 4 bases and 1 base, in that order; junction bases with no gene match: 9. The CDR3 DNA follows: TGCGCCAGCAGCGCCTACAGGGGGACAGGGGGCCAAGAGACCCAGTACTTC. Amino acids: CASSAYRGTGGQETQYF.

This clone was counted only a few times. This chain joins TRBV7-2 and TRBJ2-3, with TRBD1 as a possible D gene (6 bases). There are 15 residues in the CDR3. With 5 bases removed from V and 4 bases from J, the gap between germline ends came to 16 bases. Germline values: CDR1 SGHTA, CDR2 FQGNSA. The CDR3 DNA sequence: TGTGCCAGCAGCCCGACGTTACAGGGAGCAGATACGCAGTATTTT. Its protein is CASSPTLQGADTQYF.

This chain joins TRBV4-3 and TRBJ2-7; 11 positions agree with TRBD1. This CDR3 has 15 amino acids. J gave up 4 bases and V 4 bases, and 6 bases lay outside the gene matches. Germline assignment: CDR1 LGHNA and CDR2 YSLEER. The CDR3 is CASSRGGDRGYEQYF. Here the CDR3 DNA reads TGCGCCAGCAGCCGAGGAGGGGACAGGGGGTACGAGCAGTACTTC.

The chain employs TRBV5-1 and TRBJ2-7; 7 bases agree with TRBD1. CDR3 size: 13 residues. J gave up 5 bases and V 1 base, and 3 bases lay outside the gene matches. CDR1 is SGHRS and CDR2 is YFSETQ in the germline V gene. The CDR3 nucleotides are TGCGCCAGCAGCTTGAGAAGGGGGCACGAGCAGTACTTC. It codes for CASSLRRGHEQYF.

This chain links TRBV7-9 with TRBJ1-1, with 9 bases lining up with TRBD1. Trimming removed 6 bases from V and 1 base from J; junction bases left unmatched: 6. The CDR3 is made up of 15 amino acids. The germline gives CDR1 SEHNR, CDR2 FQNEAQ (reference sequence). This chain's CDR3 is CASRADRGANTEAFF. The CDR3 DNA sequence: TGTGCCAGCAGGGCCGACAGGGGGGCGAACACTGAAGCTTTCTTT.

The genes are TRBV15 and TRBJ1-2; D not resolved. The CDR3 runs 13 residues. Germline lookup yields CDR1 LNHNV and CDR2 YYDKDF (reference sequence). V was trimmed by 0 bases and J by 7 bases, leaving 9 bases between them. This chain's CDR3 is CATSREGSRGYTF. CDR3 nucleotides: TGTGCCACCAGCAGAGAAGGGAGTCGTGGCTACACCTTC.

In regard to this clone: The same CDR3 arises from other DNA sequences in this sample as well. This rearrangement joins TRBV28 to TRBJ2-7; perhaps TRBD1 as D (6 bases). V lost 8 bases and J lost 4, with 6 bases in between. The germline CDR1 and CDR2 sequences are MDHEN and SYDVKM. This CDR3 has 10 residues. Here the CDR3 reads CASGQYEQYF. The CDR3 nucleotides are TGTGCCAGCGGACAGTACGAGCAGTACTTC.